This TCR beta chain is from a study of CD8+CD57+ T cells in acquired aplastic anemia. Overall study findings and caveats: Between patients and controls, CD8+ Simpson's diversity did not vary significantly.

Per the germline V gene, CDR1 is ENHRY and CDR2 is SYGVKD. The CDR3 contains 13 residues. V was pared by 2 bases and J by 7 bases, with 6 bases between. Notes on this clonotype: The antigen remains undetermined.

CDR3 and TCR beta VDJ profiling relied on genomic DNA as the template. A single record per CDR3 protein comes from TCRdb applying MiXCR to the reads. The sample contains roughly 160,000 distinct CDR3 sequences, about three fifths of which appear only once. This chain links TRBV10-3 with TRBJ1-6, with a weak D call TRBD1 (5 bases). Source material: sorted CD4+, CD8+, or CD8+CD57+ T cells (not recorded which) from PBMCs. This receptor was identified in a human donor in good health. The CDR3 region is CAISEEGNSPLHF. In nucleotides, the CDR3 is TGTGCCATCAGTGAGGAGGGGAATTCACCCCTCCACTTT.